This TCR beta chain was identified in a study of cytomegalovirus exposure and HLA in healthy donors. The V end lost 2 bases, the J end lost 5 bases, and 18 bases lay between the germline ends. CDR3 length: 16 amino acids. Germline V gene lookup returns CDR1 MGHDK and CDR2 SYGVNS. Primers included in the PCR were 60 Vbeta and 13 Jbeta primers. TCRdb's table, derived via immunoSEQ multiplex PCR, lists solely in-frame clones and lacks some. The table includes about 130,000 clones, 81% detected once. The clonotype comes from a man between 18 and 29 years old in good health and CMV-seronegative. The chain employs TRBV25-1 and TRBJ2-5, with D perhaps matching TRBD2 (7 bases). Sequencing was done on a sample of PBMCs. The CDR3 region has the DNA TGTGCCAGCAGTGAACTCATGGGGGGGGCTGGCGAGACCCAGTACTTC. Translation gives CASSELMGGAGETQYF.